These 13 T cell receptor beta chains share one sample of origin, sequenced in a study of T-cell memory formation after mild COVID-19. TCRdb passed the 5' RACE reads through MiXCR, listing each CDR3 protein once. The sample has under 300,000 distinct CDR3 sequences; approximately 7.6% are singletons. Sequencing input: PBMCs or a T cell subset sorted from them (not recorded which). The receptors were sampled from a man between 18 and 29 years old who had mild COVID-19 (a few samples of this study predate the infection). Cell type and time point are not known.

A note on this clonotype: A read error is possible here, since a much larger clone lies one base away. The chain couples TRBV6-2 or TRBV6-3 to TRBJ1-1; no firm D call. Germline assignment: CDR1 MNHEY and CDR2 SVGEGT. The CDR3 covers 14 residues. CDR3 sequence reads: CTSSYSNPNTEAFF. The CDR3, as DNA: TGTACCAGCAGTTACTCGAACCCGAACACTGAAGCTTTCTTT.

Many counts were recorded for this clonotype. The chain is built from TRBV7-3 and TRBJ2-7; 7 positions agree with TRBD2. CDR1 is SGHTA, CDR2 FQGTGA, per germline. CDR3 length: 14 amino acids. V lost 1 base, J lost 2 bases, and 2 bases stayed unmatched. The CDR3 protein is CASSLMGGTYEQYF. The CDR3 nucleotides read TGTGCCAGCAGCTTAATGGGGGGGACCTACGAGCAGTACTTC.

This clonotype was seen a few times. This rearrangement joins TRBV20-1 to TRBJ2-3; 14 nucleotides line up with TRBD2. This CDR3 is 19 amino acids long. Germline CDR1 is DFQATT and CDR2 is SNEGSKA (reference sequence). Trimming cost V 6 bases and J 2 bases; bases outside gene matches: 16. Here the CDR3 DNA reads TGCAGTGCCAGGGATCCAGGACTAGCGGGGGGAAGAATCACAGATACGCAGTATTTT. Amino acid sequence: CSARDPGLAGGRITDTQYF.

The CDR3 DNA is TGTGCCAGCAGCTTAGCCCTACTAGCGGGGGGAATCTACAATGAGCAGTTCTTC. Its protein product is CASSLALLAGGIYNEQFF. V gene TRBV11-2 combines with J gene TRBJ2-1; 12 bases map to TRBD2. The CDR3 has 18 amino acids. Germline CDR1 and CDR2: SGHAT and FQNNGV. After removal of 1 base from V and 3 bases from J, the junction contained 7 bases not matched to a gene.

The chain links TRBV11-2 to TRBJ2-5; D is undetermined. V was shortened by 4 bases and J by 1 base, with 10 bases between the two germline ends. From germline, CDR1 is SGHAT and CDR2 FQNNGV. This CDR3 contains 14 residues. The CDR3 region is CASSSWRAQETQYF. The CDR3 DNA reads TGTGCCAGCAGCTCCTGGCGAGCCCAAGAGACCCAGTACTTC.

This clonotype showed up many times. The chain carries TRBV5-1 and TRBJ2-5, with 7 positions matching TRBD2. The CDR3 sequence is 16 residues long. V gave up 4 bases and J gave up 5 bases; unmatched junction bases: 14. The germline V gene encodes CDR1 SGHRS and CDR2 YFSETQ. CDR3 DNA sequence: TGCGCCAGCAGCCCCGGTGCCCTGGGGGGGGACGAGACCCAGTACTTC. Its protein is CASSPGALGGDETQYF. Variable domain in full (rest from reference TRBV5-1 and TRBJ2-5): KAGVTQTPRYLIKTRGQQVTLSCSPISGHRSVSWYQQTPGQGLQFLFEYFSETQRNKGNFPGRFSGRQFSNSRSEMNVSTLELGDSALYLCASSPGALGGDETQYFGPGTRLLVL.

This clonotype was seen at least ten times. V gene TRBV4-1 combines with J gene TRBJ2-3; 12 nucleotides agree with TRBD2. The V and J ends lost 0 bases and 1 base, in that order; junction bases with no gene match: 2. CDR3 length equals 17 residues. CDR1 and CDR2 (germline): MGHRA, YSYEKL. The CDR3 spells CASSQDWTSGGTDTQYF. Written as DNA, the CDR3 is TGCGCCAGCAGCCAAGATTGGACTAGCGGGGGCACAGATACGCAGTATTTT.

J is TRBJ1-6 and V is TRBV4-2; 9 bases are a match to TRBD1. The CDR3 totals 18 residues. V lost 0 bases and J lost 7; bases outside the gene matches: 10. Germline CDR1 and CDR2: LGHNA and YNFKEQ. The CDR3 region has the DNA TGTGCCAGCAGCCAAGATAGGACGGGGACAGGGCAAAATTCACCCCTCCACTTT. Amino acids: CASSQDRTGTGQNSPLHF.

The rearrangement uses TRBV9 and TRBJ1-2; D unresolved. CDR1 is SGDLS and CDR2 is YYNGEE in the germline V gene. Trimming shortened V by 4 bases and J by 4 bases, and 11 bases separated the two germline ends. This CDR3 region has 13 residues. CDR3 amino acids: CASSQTPRYGYTF. The CDR3 nucleotides are TGTGCCAGCAGCCAAACCCCCCGCTATGGCTACACCTTC.

This clonotype was seen only a few times. The chain has TRBV5-6 and TRBJ2-1; 10 bases fit TRBD2. Germline assignment: CDR1 SGHDT and CDR2 YYEEEE. CDR3 length: 15 residues. Trimming removed 3 bases from V and 4 bases from J; junction bases left unmatched: 4. The CDR3 sequence: CASSSLAGEYNEQFF. For the CDR3, the DNA is TGTGCCAGCAGCTCCCTAGCGGGGGAATACAATGAGCAGTTCTTC.

CDR3 loop: CASSLHRGGIAEKLFF. The CDR3 bases are TGTGCCAGCAGTCTACACAGGGGAGGCATAGCTGAAAAACTGTTTTTT. The chain combines TRBV12-3 or TRBV12-4 with TRBJ1-4; the match to TRBD1 covers 7 bases. The ends lost 5 bases at V and 7 bases at J; junction bases unmatched: 13. The CDR3 runs to 16 residues.

The chain links TRBV12-3 or TRBV12-4 to TRBJ1-2; TRBD1 aligns across 7 bases. V shed 5 bases and J 0 bases; nucleotides not matched to a gene: 3. This CDR3 spans 14 amino acids. The CDR3: CASSTGATNYGYTF. The CDR3 DNA follows: TGTGCCAGCAGTACAGGGGCGACTAACTATGGCTACACCTTC.

There are a few counts of this clonotype. The rearrangement uses TRBV27 and TRBJ2-1; 9 nucleotides line up with TRBD1. V was clipped by 2 bases and J by 9 bases; unmatched bases: 8. The germline gives CDR1 MNHEY, CDR2 SMNVEV (reference sequence). The CDR3 consists of 15 residues. In DNA form, the CDR3 reads TGTGCCAGCAGTTTACGCACGGGACAGGGCGGTGAGCAGTTCTTC. It translates to CASSLRTGQGGEQFF.